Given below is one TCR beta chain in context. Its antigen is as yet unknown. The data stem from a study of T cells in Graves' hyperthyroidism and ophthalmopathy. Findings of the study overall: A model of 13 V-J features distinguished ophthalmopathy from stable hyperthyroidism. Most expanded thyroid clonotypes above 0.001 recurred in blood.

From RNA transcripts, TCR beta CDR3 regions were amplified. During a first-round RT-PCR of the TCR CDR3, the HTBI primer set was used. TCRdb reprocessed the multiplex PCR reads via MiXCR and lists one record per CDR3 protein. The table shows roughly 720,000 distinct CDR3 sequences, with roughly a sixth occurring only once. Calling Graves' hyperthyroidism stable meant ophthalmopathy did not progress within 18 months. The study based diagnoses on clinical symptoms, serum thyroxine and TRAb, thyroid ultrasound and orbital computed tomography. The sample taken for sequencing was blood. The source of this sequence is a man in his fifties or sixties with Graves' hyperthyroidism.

Here the CDR3 reads CASSLYSASTDTQYF. The CDR3 DNA is TGTGCCAGCAGTTTGTACAGCGCTAGCACAGATACGCAGTATTTT. V is TRBV27 and J is TRBJ2-3, with D hard to call. The CDR3 extends over 15 amino acids. Germline CDR1 is MNHEY and CDR2 is SMNVEV (reference sequence). V lost 3 bases and J lost 0, with 10 bases in between.